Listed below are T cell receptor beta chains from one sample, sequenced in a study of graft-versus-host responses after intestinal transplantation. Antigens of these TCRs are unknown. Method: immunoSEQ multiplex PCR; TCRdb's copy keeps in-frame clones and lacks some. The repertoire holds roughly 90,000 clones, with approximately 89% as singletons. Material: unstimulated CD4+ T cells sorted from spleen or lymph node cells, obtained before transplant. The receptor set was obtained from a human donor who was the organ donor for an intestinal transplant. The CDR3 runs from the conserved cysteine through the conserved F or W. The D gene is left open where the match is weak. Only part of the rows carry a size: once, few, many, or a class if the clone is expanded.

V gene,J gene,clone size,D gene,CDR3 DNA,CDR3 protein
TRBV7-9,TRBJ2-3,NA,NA,TGTGCCAGCAGCTTATTTCAGGGGACAGATACGCAGTATTTT,CASSLFQGTDTQYF
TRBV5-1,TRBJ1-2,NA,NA,TGCGCCAGCAGCTTGGGCCACGGAGTAGCTAACTATGGCTACACCTTC,CASSLGHGVANYGYTF
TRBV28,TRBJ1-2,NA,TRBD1,TGTGCCAGCAGTTTGGGACAGGGTGGCTACACCTTC,CASSLGQGGYTF
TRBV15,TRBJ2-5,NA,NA,TGTGCCACCAGCAGAGATCGGGGGAGAGAGACCCAGTACTTC,CATSRDRGRETQYF
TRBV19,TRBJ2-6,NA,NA,TGTGCCAGTAGTATCTCGGACACTGGGGCCAACGTCCTGACTTTC,CASSISDTGANVLTF
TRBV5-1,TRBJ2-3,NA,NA,TGCGCCAGCGAGGCCCGGGGAAACACAGATACGCAGTATTTT,CASEARGNTDTQYF
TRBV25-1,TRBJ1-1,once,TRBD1,TGTGCCAGCAGTGACCCGGGACAGGGAAACACTGAAGCTTTCTTT,CASSDPGQGNTEAFF
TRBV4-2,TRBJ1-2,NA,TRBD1,TGTGCCAGCAGTCAGTCGGACAGGGAGAATGGCTACACCTTC,CASSQSDRENGYTF
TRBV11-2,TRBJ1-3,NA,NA,TGTGCCAGCAGCTTACAGGGAAACACCATATATTTT,CASSLQGNTIYF
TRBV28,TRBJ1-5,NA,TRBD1,TGTGCCAGCAGACGACAGGGATTAGGGGACAATCAGCCCCAGCATTTT,CASRRQGLGDNQPQHF
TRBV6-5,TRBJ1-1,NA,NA,TGTGCCAGCAGGGAACAGAAAGGGGCCGGGGGAGCTTTCTTT,CASREQKGAGGAFF
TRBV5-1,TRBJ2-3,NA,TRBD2,TGCGCCAGCAGCCCAGCCCGGGCGGGAGGGACAGATACGCAGTATTTT,CASSPARAGGTDTQYF
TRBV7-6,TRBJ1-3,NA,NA,TGTGCCAGCAGCCTTGGTGGGGGGACCTCTGGAAACACCATATATTTT,CASSLGGGTSGNTIYF
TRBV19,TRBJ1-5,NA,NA,TGTGCCAGTAGATTCGACAGGACCCACGATCAGCCCCAGCATTTT,CASRFDRTHDQPQHF
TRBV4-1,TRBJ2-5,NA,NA,TGCGCCAGCAGCCAATCTGGCTGGCAAGAGACCCAGTACTTC,CASSQSGWQETQYF
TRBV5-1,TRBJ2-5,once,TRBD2,TGCGCCAGCAGCAGACCTAGCGGGGGGGCCGGGGAGACCCAGTACTTC,CASSRPSGGAGETQYF
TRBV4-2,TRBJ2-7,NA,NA,TGTGCCAGCAGCCAAGGGCGAGGCGAGCAGTACTTC,CASSQGRGEQYF
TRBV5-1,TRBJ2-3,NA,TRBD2,TGCGCCAGCAGCCTGGGACTAGCGGGGGGACTGGCGGCTGATACGCAGTATTTT,CASSLGLAGGLAADTQYF
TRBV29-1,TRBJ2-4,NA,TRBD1,TGCAGCGTTGCAGGACAGGGGAACATTCAGTACTTC,CSVAGQGNIQYF
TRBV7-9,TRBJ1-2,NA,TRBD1,TGTGCCAGCAGCTTAAGCGGGCAGGGGGTCGGCTACACCTTC,CASSLSGQGVGYTF
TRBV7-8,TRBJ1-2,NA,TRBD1,TGTGCCAGCAGCGAGACAGGGTATGGCTACACCTTC,CASSETGYGYTF
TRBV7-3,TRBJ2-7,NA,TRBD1,TGTGCCAGCAGCCAAACCGGGACAGGGGGCGGCGAGCAGTACTTC,CASSQTGTGGGEQYF
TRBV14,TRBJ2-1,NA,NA,TGTGCCAGCAGCCAAGGTGGGCGGCGGACTTTCTACAATGAGCAGTTCTTC,CASSQGGRRTFYNEQFF
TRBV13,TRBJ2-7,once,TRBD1,TGTGCCAGCAGCTTAAGACAGGGAGCCTACGAGCAGTACTTC,CASSLRQGAYEQYF
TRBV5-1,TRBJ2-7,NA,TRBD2,TGCGCCAGCAGCTTATGGTTAGCGGGGTACGAGCAGTACTTC,CASSLWLAGYEQYF
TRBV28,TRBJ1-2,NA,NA,TGTGCCAGCACCACTAGGTGGGGCTACACCTTC,CASTTRWGYTF
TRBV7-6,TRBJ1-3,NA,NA,TGTATCTCCAGGGCGTCTGTTGGAGGAAACACCATATATTTT,CISRASVGGNTIYF
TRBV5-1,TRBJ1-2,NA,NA,TGCGCCAGCAGCCCGGCAGGGGCGCCGAACTATGGCTACACCTTC,CASSPAGAPNYGYTF
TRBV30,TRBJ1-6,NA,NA,TGTGCCTGGAGAAGGGGGACTAATTCACCCCTCCACTTT,CAWRRGTNSPLHF
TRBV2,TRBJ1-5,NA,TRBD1,TGTGCCAGCAGGGGGACAGGCAATCAGCCCCAGCATTTT,CASRGTGNQPQHF
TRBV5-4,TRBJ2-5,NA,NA,TGTGCCAGCAGCATGGAGACTAGAGAGACCCAGTACTTC,CASSMETRETQYF
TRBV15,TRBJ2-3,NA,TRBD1,TGTGCCACCAGCAGAGGTCGTAGGGGGCGAATATATACGCAATATTTT,CATSRGRRGRIYTQYF
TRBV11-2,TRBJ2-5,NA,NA,TGTGCCAGCAGTTCACGGCGGGGTGCGGGAGAGACCCAGTACTTC,CASSSRRGAGETQYF
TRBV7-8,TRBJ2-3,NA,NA,TGTGCCAGCACCAAAAATCGGCGGAAAGGTACAGATACGCAGTATTTT,CASTKNRRKGTDTQYF
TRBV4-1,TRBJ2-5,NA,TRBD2,TGCGCCAGCAGCCGAAAGGGGGGACTAGTTAATTCAGAGACCCAGTACTTC,CASSRKGGLVNSETQYF
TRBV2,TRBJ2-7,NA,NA,TGTGCCAGCACCGGAGAGAGGGTGGGCTACGAGCAGTACTTC,CASTGERVGYEQYF
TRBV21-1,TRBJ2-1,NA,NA,TGTGCCAGCAGCAAAAGTACAGCGGGGGCATGGAATGAGCAGTTCTTC,CASSKSTAGAWNEQFF
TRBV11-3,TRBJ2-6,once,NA,TGTGCCAGCAGCTTGCAGGGGCACTCTGGGGCCAACGTCCTGACTTTC,CASSLQGHSGANVLTF
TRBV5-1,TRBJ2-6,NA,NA,TGCGCCAGCAGCGCACAGGGTTCCGGGGCCAACGTCCTGACTTTC,CASSAQGSGANVLTF
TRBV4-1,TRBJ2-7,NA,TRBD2,TGCGCCAGCAGCCAAGTTAGCGGGAGGCTAAGTGAGCAGTACTTC,CASSQVSGRLSEQYF
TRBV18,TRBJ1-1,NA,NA,TGTGCCAGCTCACACAAGAACACTGAAGCTTTCTTT,CASSHKNTEAFF
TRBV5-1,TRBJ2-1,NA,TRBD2,TGCGCCAGCAGCCCTAATCTAGCGGGAGGGGGCAATGAGCAGTTCTTC,CASSPNLAGGGNEQFF
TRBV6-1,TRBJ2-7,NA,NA,TGTGCCAGCAGTGGGACCAGGGTTCGTGGCTACGAGCAGTACTTC,CASSGTRVRGYEQYF
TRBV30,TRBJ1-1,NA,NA,TGTGCCTGGAGTGGGGGCCTCATAAAGCGGGTGAACACTGAAGCTTTCTTT,CAWSGGLIKRVNTEAFF
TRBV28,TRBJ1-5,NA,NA,TGTGCCAGCAGTTTCCCCCAAGGCAGACTTAGCAATCAGCCCCAGCATTTT,CASSFPQGRLSNQPQHF
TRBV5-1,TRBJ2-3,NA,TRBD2,TGCGCCAGCAAGGCGGGAGTAGGGGCAGATACGCAGTATTTT,CASKAGVGADTQYF
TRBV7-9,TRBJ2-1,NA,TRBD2,TGTGCCAGCAGCTTAGTCAGCGGGAGGAGTGGTGAGCAGTTCTTC,CASSLVSGRSGEQFF
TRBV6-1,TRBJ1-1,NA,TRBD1,TGTGCCAGCAGTGAGACCGGGACAGGGGTTTTTACTGAAGCTTTCTTT,CASSETGTGVFTEAFF